The next 5 T cell receptor beta chains were all read from a single sample in a study of T cell responses to AZD1222 COVID-19 vaccine. Sequenced by immunoSEQ multiplex PCR; TCRdb stores in-frame clones only, minus some. The table includes 90,000 to 150,000 clones, around 89% detected once. Sequencing was performed on peripheral blood, taken 28 days after the second AZD1222 dose. These receptors all stem from an adult who received the AZD1222 COVID-19 vaccine.

The CDR3 loop is CASSRWGDEYGYTF. DNA for the CDR3: TGTGCCAGTAGTAGATGGGGAGACGAGTATGGCTACACCTTC. The chain joins TRBV19 to TRBJ1-2; D is ambiguous. The CDR3 is made up of 14 amino acids. V gave up 4 bases and J gave up 5 bases, with 14 bases separating them. Looked up from germline, CDR1 is LNHDA and CDR2 is SQIVND (reference sequence).

The chain is built from TRBV7-9 and TRBJ2-7; TRBD2 aligns across 11 bases. Per germline, CDR1 SEHNR and CDR2 FQNEAQ (reference sequence). V dropped 3 bases and J dropped 2; count of bases not matched to a gene: 3. CDR3 size: 15 residues. The CDR3 protein is CASSFSGGVTYEQYF. The DNA for the CDR3 is TGTGCCAGCAGCTTTAGCGGGGGGGTTACCTACGAGCAGTACTTC.

The chain carries TRBV11-2 and TRBJ2-5; tentative D call: TRBD1 (8 bases). V dropped 4 bases and J dropped 2 bases, with 17 bases sitting between them. Germline V gene lookup returns CDR1 SGHAT and CDR2 FQNNGV. This CDR3 has 16 residues. CDR3 region: CASSSRTGRVQETQYF. CDR3 DNA sequence: TGTGCCAGCAGCTCCCGGACAGGGAGGGTTCAAGAGACCCAGTACTTC.

The rearrangement links TRBV7-3 to TRBJ2-6; D unclear. CDR1 is SGHTA and CDR2 is FQGTGA in the germline V gene. Between the trimmed V and J ends, which lost 4 bases and 1 base, there was a span of 11 bases. The CDR3 runs to 16 residues. CDR3 in amino acids: CASSSRPLSGANVLTF. Written as DNA, the CDR3 is TGTGCCAGCAGCTCGCGTCCTCTTTCTGGGGCCAACGTCCTGACTTTC.

The rearrangement links TRBV2 to TRBJ1-2; unclear D gene. This CDR3 has 14 amino acids. V lost 4 bases and J lost 3, with 12 bases in between. Germline loops: CDR1 SNHLY, CDR2 FYNNEI. CDR3 residues: CASSVKGMDYGYTF. In DNA, the CDR3 is TGTGCCAGCAGTGTGAAGGGAATGGACTATGGCTACACCTTC.